Following are 28 T cell receptor beta chains from one sample sequenced in a study of metastatic and nonmetastatic thyroid tumors. No treatment had been given to any patient before thyroid surgery. TCRdb re-clonotyped the PCR reads via MiXCR. Of around 42,000 clones in the sample, roughly 12% were seen once. The sequencing input was blood. The receptors stem from a male donor with papillary thyroid cancer or a benign thyroid nodule (not recorded which). Some clones in this sample may be carry-over from other donors' samples.

Worth noting for this clone: Compared with germline, one end of the junction differs, possibly owing to a read error. This sequence joins TRBV6-1 and TRBJ2-2, with D tentatively TRBD2 (5 bases). CDR1 is MNHNS and CDR2 is SASEGT in the germline V gene. This CDR3 is built from 11 residues. This chain's CDR3 is CASSGNGELFF. CDR3 bases: TGTGCCAGCAGTGGCAACGGGGAGCTGTTCTTT.

This clone was counted at least ten times. The chain uses TRBV25-1 and TRBJ2-7, with 13 bases that match TRBD2. V shed 4 bases and J 4 bases; nucleotides not matched to a gene: 10. Germline CDR1 MGHDK, CDR2 SYGVNS. This CDR3 has 17 residues. CDR3 in DNA: TGTGCCAGCAGTGTGTTCTTATGGACTAGCGGGGGATACGAGCAGTACTTC. Amino acid sequence: CASSVFLWTSGGYEQYF.

This clone was seen at least ten times. V and J are TRBV30 and TRBJ2-7; D unclear. This CDR3 is built from 13 residues. Per the germline V gene, CDR1 is GTSNPN and CDR2 is SVGIG (reference sequence). The V end lost 0 bases, the J end lost 2 bases, and 8 bases lay between the germline ends. The CDR3 DNA reads as TGTGCCTGGAGTGTCATCTACCCCTACGAGCAGTACTTC. As protein: CAWSVIYPYEQYF.

Many counts were recorded for this clone. J is TRBJ1-5 and V is TRBV19, with a possible D match to TRBD1 (5 bases). V lost 8 bases to trimming and J lost 6 bases, with 17 bases between them. From germline, CDR1 is LNHDA and CDR2 SQIVND (reference sequence). This CDR3 is 14 amino acids long. The CDR3 DNA is TGTGCCAGTTCAGGGACCCGTGGGAGTCAGCCCCAGCATTTT. Its protein is CASSGTRGSQPQHF.

This clone was counted at least ten times. V is TRBV10-3 and J is TRBJ2-1; TRBD2 matches 16 bases. The CDR3 is made up of 19 amino acids. V was pared by 6 bases and J by 0 bases, with 8 bases of the junction left unmatched. CDR1 ENHRY and CDR2 SYGVKD come from the germline V gene. CDR3 sequence: CAISAGTSGGGGSYNEQFF. In DNA, the CDR3 is TGTGCCATCAGCGCCGGGACTAGCGGGGGGGGCGGCTCCTACAATGAGCAGTTCTTC.

Notes on this clone: With a much larger clone just one base away, this may be a read error. The V and J genes are TRBV29-1 and TRBJ2-3; TRBD1 or TRBD2 may be the D gene (5 bases each). The ends were cut back, 7 bases at V and 2 bases at J, with 16 bases in the middle. In germline, CDR1 is SQVTM, CDR2 ANQGSEA. The CDR3 contains 14 residues. Here the CDR3 DNA reads TGCAGCGCTGAGAAGGGACGGCTCACAGATACGCAGTATTTT. Its protein product is CSAEKGRLTDTQYF.

A remark on this clone: This could be a read error, since a much larger clone is one nucleotide away. V usage is TRBV12-3 or TRBV12-4 and J usage is TRBJ2-2; a possible D gene is TRBD1 (6 bases). Deletions cut 6 bases from V and 10 bases from J, with 18 bases between. The CDR3 spans 14 residues. CDR3 DNA: TGTGCCAGCAGCCGCGATGGGGGCCAGGTGGAGCTGTTTTTT. It translates to CASSRDGGQVELFF.

This sequence joins TRBV2 and TRBJ1-3; D not resolved. V dropped 5 bases and J dropped 2 bases, with 13 bases sitting between them. The CDR3 runs to 15 residues. Germline values: CDR1 SNHLY, CDR2 FYNNEI. CDR3 sequence reads: CASSKDHLTGNTIYF. DNA for the CDR3: TGTGCCAGCAGTAAAGACCACCTTACTGGAAACACCATATATTTT. Together with reference TRBV2 and TRBJ1-3, the CDR3 gives the full variable domain: EPEVTQTPSHQVTQMGQEVILRCVPISNHLYFYWYRQILGQKVEFLVSFYNNEISEKSEIFDDQFSVERPDGSNFTLKIRSTKLEDSAMYFCASSKDHLTGNTIYFGEGSWLTVV.

CDR3 amino acids: CASSSPPGGGPSYEQYF. The CDR3 nucleotides are TGTGCCAGCAGTTCCCCTCCGGGTGGGGGCCCCTCCTACGAGCAGTACTTC. V and J are TRBV28 and TRBJ2-7; a weak D match, TRBD1 (6 bases). The CDR3 is 17 residues long. Germline V lookup: CDR1 MDHEN, CDR2 SYDVKM. Trimming removed 4 bases from V and 0 bases from J, with 19 bases in between.

As regards this clone: This could be a read error, since a much larger clone is one nucleotide away. The rearrangement links TRBV5-6 to TRBJ1-2, with D possibly matching TRBD1 (5 bases). Germline V gene lookup returns CDR1 SGHDT and CDR2 YYEEEE. The CDR3 runs 13 residues. CDR3 loop: CASILYRGGGYTF. For the CDR3, the DNA is TGTGCCAGCATCTTGTATAGGGGCGGTGGCTACACCTTC.

This clone was detected many times. This chain uses TRBV7-2 with TRBJ2-7; D possibly corresponds to TRBD2 (7 bases). Between the trimmed V and J ends, which lost 6 bases and 3 bases, there was a span of 18 bases. The CDR3 has 15 amino acids. Looked up from germline, CDR1 is SGHTA and CDR2 is FQGNSA. The CDR3 protein is CASSPGGGGYYEQYF. The CDR3 DNA reads TGTGCCAGCAGTCCGGGGGGCGGGGGCTACTACGAGCAGTACTTC.

This clone was recorded many times. This chain links TRBV20-1 with TRBJ2-1, with D possibly matching TRBD1 (5 bases). Germline V CDR1 and CDR2: DFQATT, SNEGSKA (reference sequence). The length of the CDR3 is 19 residues. Trimming removed 1 base from V and 4 bases from J, with 26 bases in between. CDR3 loop: CSARGKRTRTKTPYNEQFF. CDR3 bases: TGCAGTGCTAGAGGAAAGAGGACAAGGACCAAGACCCCTTACAATGAGCAGTTCTTC.

At least ten counts were recorded for this clone. This CDR3 reads CATYILAKNIQYF. The CDR3 DNA reads as TGTGCCACCTACATCTTAGCCAAAAACATTCAGTACTTC. The chain joins TRBV6-1 to TRBJ2-4; D is unresolved. The length of the CDR3 is 13 residues. V lost 10 bases and J 0 bases, leaving 10 bases between the germline ends. Germline V gives CDR1 MNHNS, CDR2 SASEGT.

By share of the sample, this clone is medium-sized (0.01 to 0.1%). V is TRBV6-1 and J is TRBJ2-1; 14 positions agree with TRBD2. The germline V gene encodes CDR1 MNHNS and CDR2 SASEGT. Trimming removed 10 bases from V and 9 bases from J; junction bases left unmatched: 11. The CDR3 loop spans 15 amino acids. The CDR3 nucleotides are TGTGCCACCTCCGGGACTAGCGGGAGCTTAGTTGAGCAGTTCTTC. It is translated as CATSGTSGSLVEQFF.

This clone has ten or more counts. V usage is TRBV11-2 and J usage is TRBJ1-4; TRBD1 is a possible D gene (6 bases). V dropped 5 bases and J dropped 4 bases, with 14 bases sitting between them. The CDR3 has 15 residues. The germline gives CDR1 SGHAT, CDR2 FQNNGV. CDR3 DNA sequence: TGTGCCAGCAGCCATACCCAGGGGCTTAATGAAAAACTGTTTTTT. Translated: CASSHTQGLNEKLFF.

This clone was detected ten times or more. This rearrangement joins TRBV6-1 to TRBJ1-1; D is uncertain. The V end lost 6 bases, the J end lost 4 bases, and 15 bases lay between the germline ends. The CDR3 sequence is 14 residues long. Germline V CDR1 and CDR2: MNHNS, SASEGT. The CDR3 spells CASRPDDGITEAFF. The CDR3 DNA follows: TGTGCCAGCAGGCCCGACGATGGGATCACTGAAGCTTTCTTT.

This clone was detected once. A much larger clonotype is one base distant, so this may be a read error. The CDR3 carries no conserved terminal phenylalanine or tryptophan, so it likely arises from a read error. This rearrangement joins TRBV11-1 to TRBJ2-7; D is unclear. V was cut by 5 bases and J by 1 base, with 18 bases left in between. The CDR3 is 16 amino acids. Germline CDR1 is SGHAT and CDR2 is FQDESV (reference sequence). Written as DNA, the CDR3 is TGTGCCAGCAGCCGCTTAGAGGCTGTGGGGTCCTACGAGCAGTACCTC. This codes for CASSRLEAVGSYEQYL.

At least ten counts were recorded for this clone. This rearrangement joins TRBV7-2 to TRBJ2-7; D call uncertain. This CDR3 is built from 13 residues. Trimming pared 4 bases from V and 0 bases from J, leaving 7 bases between. CDR1 SGHTA and CDR2 FQGNSA come from the germline V gene. CDR3 sequence reads: CASSSDGSYEQYF. DNA of the CDR3: TGTGCCAGCAGCTCCGACGGCTCCTACGAGCAGTACTTC.

This clone was recorded at least ten times. The chain joins TRBV28 to TRBJ1-1, with D tentatively TRBD1 (5 bases). The CDR3 sequence is 13 residues long. Per the germline V gene, CDR1 is MDHEN and CDR2 is SYDVKM. V was clipped by 5 bases and J by 7 bases, with 14 bases between them. DNA for the CDR3: TGTGCCAGCAGTCTGGGGACTGGGAATGAAGCTTTCTTT. Encoded protein: CASSLGTGNEAFF. Variable domain in full (rest from reference TRBV28 and TRBJ1-1): DVKVTQSSRYLVKRTGEKVFLECVQDMDHENMFWYRQDPGLGLRLIYFSYDVKMKEKGDIPEGYSVSREKKERFSLILESASTNQTSMYLCASSLGTGNEAFFGQGTRLTVV.

The count of this clone is one. Given the absence of the conserved phenylalanine or tryptophan at the CDR3 end, a read error is likely. V is TRBV6-1 and J is TRBJ2-2, with D hard to call. Germline CDR1 reads MNHNS; CDR2 reads SASEGT. The CDR3 has 16 residues. Trimming cost V 2 bases and J 6 bases, with 16 bases left between them. Written as DNA, the CDR3 is TGTGCCAGCAGTGAAAACGTCAGTGGGGTTGCCGGGGAGCTGTTTCTT. Its protein product is CASSENVSGVAGELFL.

This clone was observed a few times. This may be a read error, as it is one base from a much larger clone. The V call is TRBV19, the J call TRBJ2-1, with no clear D. CDR3 length equals 12 residues. The V and J ends lost 3 bases and 8 bases respectively, with 8 bases between them. Germline assignment: CDR1 LNHDA and CDR2 SQIVND (reference sequence). The CDR3 sequence is CASSIRPYEQFF. The CDR3, as DNA: TGTGCCAGTAGTATTCGCCCGTATGAGCAGTTCTTC.

In its sample, this clone was seen a few times. This CDR3 reads CASSRGGLKEQFF. The CDR3 bases are TGTGCCAGCAGCCGCGGGGGGTTGAAGGAGCAGTTCTTC. V is TRBV5-4 and J is TRBJ2-1; TRBD2 aligns across 8 bases. With V trimmed by 4 bases and J by 10 bases, 7 bases remained unmatched. This CDR3 region has 13 residues. Germline lookup yields CDR1 SGHNT and CDR2 YYREEE (reference sequence).

This clone was seen many times. CDR3 DNA: TGTGCCAGCAGCTTAGAGGGCACTAGTTGGGCAGATACGCAGTATTTT. This sequence encodes CASSLEGTSWADTQYF. The genes are TRBV7-9 and TRBJ2-3, with D tentatively TRBD2 (5 bases). This CDR3 comprises 16 residues. Trimming pared 1 base from V and 4 bases from J, leaving 15 bases between. Germline-derived CDR1 and CDR2 are SEHNR and FQNEAQ (reference sequence).

This clone was detected many times. The chain has TRBV24-1 and TRBJ2-3, with D unclear. Germline CDR1 reads KGHDR; CDR2 reads SFDVKD. V lost 10 bases and J lost 3, with 7 bases in between. The CDR3 contains 11 residues. The CDR3 loop reads CATSLTDTQYF. Here the CDR3 DNA reads TGTGCCACGAGCCTAACAGATACGCAGTATTTT.

The table lists this clone with many counts. The chain joins TRBV27 to TRBJ1-2; 7 nucleotides match TRBD1. CDR1 MNHEY and CDR2 SMNVEV come from the germline V gene (reference sequence). The CDR3 has 16 amino acids. The V and J ends lost 4 bases and 1 base, in that order; junction bases with no gene match: 9. The chain's CDR3 is CASSSRGRMVNYGYTF. The CDR3 nucleotides are TGTGCCAGCAGTTCGAGGGGGCGAATGGTTAACTATGGCTACACCTTC.

The rearrangement uses TRBV6-1 and TRBJ1-2; 7 positions match TRBD1. With 5 bases clipped from V and 4 bases from J, the junction kept 10 bases outside the gene matches. The CDR3 is 15 residues long. Germline CDR1 reads MNHNS; CDR2 reads SASEGT. This chain's CDR3 is CASSTREGAFYGYTF. The DNA for the CDR3 is TGTGCCAGCAGTACCCGGGAGGGGGCGTTCTATGGCTACACCTTC.

A word on this clone: This may be a read error, as it is one base from a much larger clone. The chain couples TRBV5-4 to TRBJ2-3; perhaps TRBD1 as D (5 bases). This CDR3 contains 16 residues. Germline CDR1 SGHNT, CDR2 YYREEE (reference sequence). The CDR3 is CASSSLYAEDTYTQYF. The CDR3 nucleotides read TGTGCCAGCAGCTCCCTATACGCCGAGGACACATATACGCAGTATTTT. Supplemented by reference TRBV5-4 and TRBJ2-3, the full variable domain reads ETGVTQSPTHLIKTRGQQVTLRCSSQSGHNTVSWYQQALGQGPQFIFQYYREEENGRGNFPPRFSGLQFPNYSSELNVNALELDDSALYLCASSSLYAEDTYTQYFGPGTRLTVL.

A note on this clone: A read error is likely, as this CDR3 ends without the conserved phenylalanine or tryptophan. The V gene is TRBV24-1, the J gene TRBJ1-2, with D tentatively TRBD1 (5 bases). The CDR3 runs 14 residues. Trimming took 4 bases from V and 8 from J, leaving 16 bases between them. The V gene's germline CDR1 is KGHDR and CDR2 SFDVKD. In nucleotides, the CDR3 is TGTGCCACCAGTGAAACCGGGACCGTCGGGGGCTACACCCTC. Translating it yields CATSETGTVGGYTL.